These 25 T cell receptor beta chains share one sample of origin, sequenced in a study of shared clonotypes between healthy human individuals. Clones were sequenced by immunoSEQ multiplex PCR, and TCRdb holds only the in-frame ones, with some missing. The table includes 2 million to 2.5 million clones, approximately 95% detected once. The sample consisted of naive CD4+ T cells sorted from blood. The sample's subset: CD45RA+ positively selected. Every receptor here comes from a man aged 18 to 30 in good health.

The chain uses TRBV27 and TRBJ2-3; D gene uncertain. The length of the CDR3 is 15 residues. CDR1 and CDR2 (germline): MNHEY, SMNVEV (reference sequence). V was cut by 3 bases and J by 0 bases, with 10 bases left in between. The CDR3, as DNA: TGTGCCAGCAGTTTCATGGGCAGTAGCACAGATACGCAGTATTTT. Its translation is CASSFMGSSTDTQYF.

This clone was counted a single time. DNA for the CDR3: TGCAGCGCCAGGGACCCAGCCAAAAACATTCAGTACTTC. Amino acids: CSARDPAKNIQYF. This chain connects TRBV29-1 to TRBJ2-4; either TRBD1 or TRBD2 may supply D (5 bases each). Germline V gene sequence: CDR1 SQVTM, CDR2 ANQGSEA. CDR3 size: 13 residues. The ends were cut back, 7 bases at V and 0 bases at J, with 10 bases in the middle. Full variable domain (outside the CDR3, taken from reference TRBV29-1 and TRBJ2-4): SAVISQKPSRDICQRGTSLTIQCQVDSQVTMMFWYRQQPGQSLTLIATANQGSEATYESGFVIDKFPISRPNLTFSTLTVSNMSPEDSSIYLCSARDPAKNIQYFGAGTRLSVL.

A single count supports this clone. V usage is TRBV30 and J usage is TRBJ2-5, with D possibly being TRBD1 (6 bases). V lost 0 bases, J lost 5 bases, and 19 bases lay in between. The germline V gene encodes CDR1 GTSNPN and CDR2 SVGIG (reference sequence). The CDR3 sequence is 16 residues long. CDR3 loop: CAWSVLGQSGVETQYF. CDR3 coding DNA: TGTGCCTGGAGTGTACTAGGACAGTCGGGCGTGGAGACCCAGTACTTC.

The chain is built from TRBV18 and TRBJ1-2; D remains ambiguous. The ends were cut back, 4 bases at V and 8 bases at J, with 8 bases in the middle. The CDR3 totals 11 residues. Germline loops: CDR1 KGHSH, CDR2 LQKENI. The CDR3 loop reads CASSLTSGYTF. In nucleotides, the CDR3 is TGTGCCAGCTCACTAACGAGCGGCTACACCTTC.

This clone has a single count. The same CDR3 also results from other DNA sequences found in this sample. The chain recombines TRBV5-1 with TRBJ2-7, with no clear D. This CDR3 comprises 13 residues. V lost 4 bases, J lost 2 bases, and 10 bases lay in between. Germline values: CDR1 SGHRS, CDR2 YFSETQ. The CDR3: CASSAGPPYEQYF. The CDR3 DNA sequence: TGCGCCAGCAGCGCCGGGCCACCCTACGAGCAGTACTTC.

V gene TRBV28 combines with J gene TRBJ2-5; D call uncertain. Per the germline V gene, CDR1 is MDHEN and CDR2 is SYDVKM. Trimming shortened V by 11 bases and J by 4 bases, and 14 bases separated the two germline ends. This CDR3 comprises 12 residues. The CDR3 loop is CASKSQAETQYF. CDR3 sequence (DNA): TGTGCCTCAAAGTCCCAGGCAGAGACCCAGTACTTC. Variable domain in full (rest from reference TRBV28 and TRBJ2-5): DVKVTQSSRYLVKRTGEKVFLECVQDMDHENMFWYRQDPGLGLRLIYFSYDVKMKEKGDIPEGYSVSREKKERFSLILESASTNQTSMYLCASKSQAETQYFGPGTRLLVL.

The CDR3 sequence: CASRRTGFNQPQHF. The CDR3 coding sequence is TGTGCCAGCAGACGGACAGGTTTCAATCAGCCCCAGCATTTT. V and J are TRBV6-6 and TRBJ1-5, with 7 bases identical to TRBD1. The CDR3 covers 14 residues. CDR1 is MNHNY, CDR2 SVGAGI, per germline (reference sequence). V was clipped by 6 bases and J by 3 bases; unmatched bases: 5.

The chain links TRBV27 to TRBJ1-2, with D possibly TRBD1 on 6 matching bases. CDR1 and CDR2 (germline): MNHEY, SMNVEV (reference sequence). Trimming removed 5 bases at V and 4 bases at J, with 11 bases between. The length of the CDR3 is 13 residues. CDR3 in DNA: TGTGCCAGCAGTGGGGGGCAGCCCTATGGCTACACCTTC. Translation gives CASSGGQPYGYTF.

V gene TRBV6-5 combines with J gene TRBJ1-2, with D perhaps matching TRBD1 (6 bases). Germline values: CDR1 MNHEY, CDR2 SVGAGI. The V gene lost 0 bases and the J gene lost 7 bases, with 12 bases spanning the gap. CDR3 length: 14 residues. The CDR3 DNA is TGTGCCAGCAGTTACTCGGGGGGGCTCGGTGGCTACACCTTC. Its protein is CASSYSGGLGGYTF.

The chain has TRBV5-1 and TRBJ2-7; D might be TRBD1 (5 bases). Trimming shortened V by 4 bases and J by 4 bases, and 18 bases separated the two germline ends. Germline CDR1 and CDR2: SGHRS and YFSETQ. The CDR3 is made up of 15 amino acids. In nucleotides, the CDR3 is TGCGCCAGCAGCCGAACCCAGGGAAAGATATACGAGCAGTACTTC. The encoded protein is CASSRTQGKIYEQYF.

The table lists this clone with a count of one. The DNA of the CDR3 is TGTGCCATCAGTGATTACGGGGCTGAAAAACTGTTTTTT. Translation: CAISDYGAEKLFF. This chain links TRBV10-3 with TRBJ1-4, with D possibly being TRBD1 (5 bases). CDR1 and CDR2 (germline): ENHRY, SYGVKD. Trimming took 3 bases from V and 7 from J, leaving 9 bases between them. The CDR3 length is 13 residues.

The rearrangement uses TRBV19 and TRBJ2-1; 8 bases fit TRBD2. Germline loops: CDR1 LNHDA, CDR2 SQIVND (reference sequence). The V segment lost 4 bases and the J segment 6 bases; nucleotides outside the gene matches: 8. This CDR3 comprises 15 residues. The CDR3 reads CASSTKQRGFNEQFF. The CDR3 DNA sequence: TGTGCCAGTAGTACGAAACAGCGGGGGTTCAATGAGCAGTTCTTC.

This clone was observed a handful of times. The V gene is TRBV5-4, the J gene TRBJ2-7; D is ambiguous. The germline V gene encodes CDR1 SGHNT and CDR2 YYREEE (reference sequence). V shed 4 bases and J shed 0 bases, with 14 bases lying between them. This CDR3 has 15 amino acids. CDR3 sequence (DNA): TGTGCCAGCAGCCGCGGCGGTCCCACCTCCTACGAGCAGTACTTC. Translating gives CASSRGGPTSYEQYF.

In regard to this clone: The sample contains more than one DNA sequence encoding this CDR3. The CDR3 sequence: CASSLTSGGSYEQYF. The CDR3 DNA sequence: TGCGCCAGCAGCTTGACTAGCGGGGGGTCCTACGAGCAGTACTTC. The chain combines TRBV5-1 with TRBJ2-7; 12 nucleotides agree with TRBD2. CDR3 length equals 15 residues. V gave up 1 base and J gave up 1 base; unmatched junction bases: 0. The germline V gene has CDR1 SGHRS and CDR2 YFSETQ.

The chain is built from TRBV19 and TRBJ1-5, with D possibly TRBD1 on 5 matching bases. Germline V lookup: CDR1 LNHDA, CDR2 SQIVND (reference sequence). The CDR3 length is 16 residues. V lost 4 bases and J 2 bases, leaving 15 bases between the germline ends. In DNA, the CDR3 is TGTGCCAGTAGTAGGAGCAGGGAAGTGGGCAATCAGCCCCAGCATTTT. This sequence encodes CASSRSREVGNQPQHF.

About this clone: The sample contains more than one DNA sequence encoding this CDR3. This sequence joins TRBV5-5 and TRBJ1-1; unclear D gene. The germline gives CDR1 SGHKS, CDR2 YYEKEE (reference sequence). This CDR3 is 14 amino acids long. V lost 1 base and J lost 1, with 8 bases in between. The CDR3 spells CASSLTGGNTEAFF. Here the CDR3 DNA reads TGTGCCAGCAGCTTGACGGGTGGGAACACTGAAGCTTTCTTT.

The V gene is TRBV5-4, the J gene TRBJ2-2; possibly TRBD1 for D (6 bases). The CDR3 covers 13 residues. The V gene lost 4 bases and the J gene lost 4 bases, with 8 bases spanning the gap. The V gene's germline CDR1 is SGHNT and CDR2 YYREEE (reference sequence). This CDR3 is CASSVGGTGELFF. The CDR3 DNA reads TGTGCCAGCAGCGTAGGGGGCACCGGGGAGCTGTTTTTT.

The chain's CDR3 is CASSLRGMNTEAFF. CDR3 sequence (DNA): TGTGCCAGCAGTTTGAGGGGTATGAACACTGAAGCTTTCTTT. This chain connects TRBV28 to TRBJ1-1; D might be TRBD1 (5 bases). The CDR3 runs 14 residues. V lost 3 bases to trimming and J lost 0 bases, with 8 bases between them. From germline, CDR1 is MDHEN and CDR2 SYDVKM.

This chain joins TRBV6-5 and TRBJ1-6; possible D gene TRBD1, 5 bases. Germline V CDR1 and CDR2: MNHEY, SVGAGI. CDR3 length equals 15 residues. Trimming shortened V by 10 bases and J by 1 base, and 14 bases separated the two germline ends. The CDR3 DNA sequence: TGTGCCACCTCCAGGAGGGGATCCTATAATTCACCCCTCCACTTT. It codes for CATSRRGSYNSPLHF.

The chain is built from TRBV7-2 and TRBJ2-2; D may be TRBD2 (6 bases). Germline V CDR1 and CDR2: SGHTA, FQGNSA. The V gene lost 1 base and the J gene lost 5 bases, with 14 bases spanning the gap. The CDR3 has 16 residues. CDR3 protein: CASSLVAGQGTGELFF. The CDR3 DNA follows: TGTGCCAGCAGCTTAGTTGCGGGGCAGGGAACCGGGGAGCTGTTTTTT.

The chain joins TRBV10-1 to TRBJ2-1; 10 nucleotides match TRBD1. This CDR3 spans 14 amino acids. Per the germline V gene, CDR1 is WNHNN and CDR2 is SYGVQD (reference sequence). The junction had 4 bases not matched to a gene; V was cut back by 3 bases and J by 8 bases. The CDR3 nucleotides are TGCGCCAGCAGTGATCTAGGACAGGGGGATGAGCAGTTCTTC. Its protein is CASSDLGQGDEQFF.

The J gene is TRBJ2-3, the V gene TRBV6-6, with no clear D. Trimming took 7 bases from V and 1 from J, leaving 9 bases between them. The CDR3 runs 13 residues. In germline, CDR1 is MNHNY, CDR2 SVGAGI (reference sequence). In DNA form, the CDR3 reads TGTGCCAGCACCATCTCGGGCACAGATACGCAGTATTTT. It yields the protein CASTISGTDTQYF.

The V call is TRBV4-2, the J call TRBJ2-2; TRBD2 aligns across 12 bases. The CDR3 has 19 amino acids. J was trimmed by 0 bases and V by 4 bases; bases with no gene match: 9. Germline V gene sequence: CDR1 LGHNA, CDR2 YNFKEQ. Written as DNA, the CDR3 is TGTGCCAGCAGCCCCCGGACTAGCGGGGCTATCGCGAACACCGGGGAGCTGTTTTTT. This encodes CASSPRTSGAIANTGELFF.

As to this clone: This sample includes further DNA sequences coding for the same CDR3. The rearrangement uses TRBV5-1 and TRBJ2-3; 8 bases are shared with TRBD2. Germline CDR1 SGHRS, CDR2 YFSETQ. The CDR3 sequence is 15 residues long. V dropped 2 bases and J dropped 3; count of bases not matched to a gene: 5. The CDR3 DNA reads TGCGCCAGCAGCTTACAGGGCGGGGGGACAGATACGCAGTATTTT. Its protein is CASSLQGGGTDTQYF.

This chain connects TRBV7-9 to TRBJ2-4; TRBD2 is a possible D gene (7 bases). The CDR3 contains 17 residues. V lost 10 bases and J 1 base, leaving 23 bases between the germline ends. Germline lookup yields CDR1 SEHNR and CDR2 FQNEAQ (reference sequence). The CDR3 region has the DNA TGTGCCACCGGGGGGCTAGCGGACTATGGGGCCAAAAACATTCAGTACTTC. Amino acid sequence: CATGGLADYGAKNIQYF.